The 5 T cell receptor beta chains below all came from one sample that was sequenced in a study of blood T cell repertoires in COVID-19. Profiled with immunoSEQ multiplex PCR; TCRdb holds only in-frame clones, not every one. The sample has about 170,000 clones, about 88% seen once. Sequencing input: peripheral blood. The source of these receptors is a woman older than 75 with COVID-19, enrolled during active disease.

This clone has only one observation. The J gene is TRBJ2-7, the V gene TRBV10-3; 7 nucleotides match TRBD1. The trim removed 2 bases at V and 3 bases at J, leaving 4 bases unmatched. Germline V gives CDR1 ENHRY, CDR2 SYGVKD. The CDR3 contains 14 residues. Here the CDR3 reads CAISEGTASYEQYF. In DNA, the CDR3 is TGTGCCATCAGTGAGGGGACAGCTAGCTACGAGCAGTACTTC.

This clone was seen only once. The CDR3 DNA reads TGTGCCAGCAGTTCTCGACAGGGGGAGCAGCCCCAGCATTTT. It translates to CASSSRQGEQPQHF. The chain employs TRBV6-5 and TRBJ1-5, with 9 bases aligning to TRBD1. CDR3 size: 14 residues. V was clipped by 4 bases and J by 7 bases; unmatched bases: 5. The germline V gene encodes CDR1 MNHEY and CDR2 SVGAGI.

The chain couples TRBV18 to TRBJ2-7, with TRBD2 matching 10 bases. The trim removed 2 bases at V and 3 bases at J, leaving 4 bases unmatched. Germline CDR1 KGHSH, CDR2 LQKENI. The CDR3 length is 15 residues. The CDR3 DNA reads TGTGCCAGCTCACCAAAGGCTAGCGGGAGCTACGAGCAGTACTTC. The encoded protein is CASSPKASGSYEQYF.

The rearrangement links TRBV7-9 to TRBJ1-1; TRBD1 matches 9 bases. The length of the CDR3 is 14 residues. Germline V gene sequence: CDR1 SEHNR, CDR2 FQNEAQ (reference sequence). V lost 3 bases to trimming and J lost 5 bases; unmatched junction nucleotides: 4. This CDR3 reads CASSFNRGLTEAFF. The CDR3 bases are TGTGCCAGCAGCTTCAACAGGGGGCTGACTGAAGCTTTCTTT.

This clone was counted only a few times. This sequence joins TRBV29-1 and TRBJ1-1; no firm D call. V shed 1 base and J shed 0 bases, with 6 bases lying between them. This CDR3 comprises 13 residues. The V gene's germline CDR1 is SQVTM and CDR2 ANQGSEA. This chain's CDR3 is CSVEAGMNTEAFF. Written as DNA, the CDR3 is TGCAGCGTTGAAGCGGGGATGAACACTGAAGCTTTCTTT.